The clone carrying this T cell receptor beta chain was seen a handful of times. Its antigen remains unidentified. This specimen comes from a study of cytomegalovirus exposure and HLA in healthy donors. Trimming left V 8 bases short and J 3 bases short, with 14 bases between. Germline V gene lookup returns CDR1 SGHNT and CDR2 YYREEE (reference sequence). The CDR3 contains 13 residues. Notes on the study in general: In a later analysis, TCR beta V- and J-gene trimming was associated with a missense DCLRE1C variant.

60 Vbeta and 13 Jbeta primers were used in PCR. Clones were read by immunoSEQ multiplex PCR, and TCRdb kept only the in-frame ones, dropping some. This sample yields about 200,000 clones, of which 75% to 90% are seen a single time; 2.5% to 3.5% belongs to the top ten. The gene calls are TRBV5-4 and TRBJ1-1, with TRBD1 as a possible D gene (6 bases). The receptor was isolated from a woman aged 40 to 55 in good health and CMV-seronegative. The sequenced sample consisted of PBMCs. The CDR3 bases are TGTGCCAGTCTGCCGGACAGTGACACTGAAGCTTTCTTT. Translating it yields CASLPDSDTEAFF.